The rows below give T cell receptor beta chains drawn from one sample of a study of cytotoxic CD8 clonotypes in ibrutinib-treated CLL. The method was immunoSEQ multiplex PCR; TCRdb's version includes in-frame clones alone and lacks a portion of them. The sample includes more than 150,000 clones, around three quarters seen only once; the top ten take 13%. The sample in question was PBMCs, obtained after 24 months of ibrutinib treatment. The origin of the receptors is a human donor with chronic lymphocytic leukemia. The CDR3 runs from the conserved cysteine through the conserved F or W. A D gene is named only where the DNA matches it firmly. The size field is filled for only some rows; it gives once, few, many or a size class.

j_call d_call v_call clone_size cdr3_aa cdr3_nt
TRBJ2-5 TRBD1 TRBV10-3 - CAISDQDRGTQYF TGTGCCATCAGTGACCAGGACAGGGGGACCCAGTACTTC
TRBJ2-7 - TRBV29-1 once CSVESGASYEQYF TGCAGCGTTGAGTCGGGGGCCTCCTACGAGCAGTACTTC
TRBJ2-7 TRBD2 TRBV4-1 - CASSPRNGPSGRRVSYEQYF TGCGCCAGCAGCCCCCGAAACGGGCCTAGCGGGAGAAGAGTTAGCTACGAGCAGTACTTC
TRBJ2-4 - TRBV11-3 - CASSLGAKNIQYF TGTGCCAGCAGCTTAGGAGCCAAAAACATTCAGTACTTC
TRBJ2-5 - TRBV7-7 - CASSSGPDQETQYF TGTGCCAGCAGTTCCGGCCCAGACCAAGAGACCCAGTACTTC
TRBJ2-7 TRBD2 TRBV28 - CASRRLAGAFEQYF TGTGCCAGCAGACGACTAGCGGGAGCTTTCGAGCAGTACTTC
TRBJ1-1 - TRBV29-1 few CSVQGGFTTEAFF TGCAGCGTTCAGGGAGGGTTTACCACTGAAGCTTTCTTT
TRBJ2-1 TRBD2 TRBV7-9 few CASSLAPPSGRFEQFF TGTGCCAGCAGCTTAGCGCCCCCTAGCGGGAGGTTTGAGCAGTTCTTC
TRBJ1-2 - TRBV7-6 - CASSLEDNYGYTF TGTGCCAGCAGCTTAGAGGATAACTATGGCTACACCTTC
TRBJ2-6 TRBD1 TRBV28 once CASSPPGTGTGANVLTF TGTGCCAGCAGTCCTCCCGGGACAGGGACCGGGGCCAACGTCCTGACTTTC
TRBJ2-7 - TRBV28 - CASSIYRVGSYEQYF TGTGCCAGCAGCATATACAGGGTAGGGTCCTACGAGCAGTACTTC
TRBJ1-2 TRBD1 TRBV11-1 once CASSLQGATYGYTF TGTGCCAGCAGCCTACAGGGGGCTACCTATGGCTACACCTTC
TRBJ1-5 - TRBV7-8 - CASSFNSVGNQPQHF TGTGCCAGCAGCTTCAATTCGGTAGGCAATCAGCCCCAGCATTTT
TRBJ1-5 TRBD1 TRBV4-1 - CASSQDSRGRGQPQHF TGCGCCAGCAGCCAAGATAGTAGGGGGCGAGGTCAGCCCCAGCATTTT
TRBJ2-3 - TRBV4-2 - CASSQRRGGSTDTQYF TGTGCCAGCAGCCAACGGCGGGGTGGAAGCACAGATACGCAGTATTTT
TRBJ2-7 TRBD2 TRBV18 - CASSLAGGSYEQYF TGTGCCAGCTCCTTAGCGGGAGGATCCTACGAGCAGTACTTC
TRBJ1-2 - TRBV10-2 once CASSEDRNYGYTF TGCGCCAGCAGTGAGGACAGGAACTATGGCTACACCTTC
TRBJ2-2 - TRBV9 - CASNPRSSGELFF TGTGCCAGCAACCCCAGGTCCTCGGGGGAGCTGTTTTTT
TRBJ2-5 - TRBV5-1 - CASSLQGPGETQYF TGCGCCAGCAGCTTGCAGGGGCCGGGAGAGACCCAGTACTTC
TRBJ2-2 - TRBV5-1 - CASSVGSYNTGELFF TGCGCCAGCAGCGTCGGCAGCTATAACACCGGGGAGCTGTTTTTT
TRBJ2-1 - TRBV29-1 - CSVGGDFEQFF TGCAGCGTTGGAGGGGACTTTGAGCAGTTCTTC
TRBJ2-1 TRBD2 TRBV10-3 few CAISESGGRFFEQFF TGTGCCATCAGTGAGTCGGGCGGGAGGTTCTTTGAGCAGTTCTTC
TRBJ1-2 - TRBV5-5 - CASSFSPGIYGYTF TGTGCCAGCAGCTTCAGTCCGGGGATATATGGCTACACCTTC
TRBJ1-5 - TRBV2 - CASSESFSRVLRNQPQHF TGTGCCAGCAGTGAAAGTTTCTCCAGGGTCCTTCGCAATCAGCCCCAGCATTTT
TRBJ2-1 TRBD2 TRBV4-1 - CASSQGVLAPNNEQFF TGCGCCAGCAGCCAAGGAGTACTAGCGCCGAACAATGAGCAGTTCTTC
TRBJ2-2 TRBD1 TRBV7-9 - CASIRPAGGEAGELFF TGTGCCAGCATCCGACCTGCAGGGGGCGAGGCCGGGGAGCTGTTTTTT
TRBJ1-5 TRBD1 TRBV27 - CASSDRVESNQPQHF TGTGCCAGCAGCGACAGGGTCGAGAGCAATCAGCCCCAGCATTTT
TRBJ1-2 - TRBV9 few CASSPRDSWGYGYTF TGTGCCAGCAGCCCGCGGGACTCCTGGGGCTATGGCTACACCTTC
TRBJ1-2 - TRBV6-6 - CASSYSAHLSRTF TGTGCCAGCAGTTACTCGGCACACCTCTCGCGCACCTTC
TRBJ2-5 TRBD2 TRBV5-4 once CASSLYVGGPGTQYF TGTGCCAGCAGCTTATATGTGGGAGGGCCTGGGACCCAGTACTTC
TRBJ1-2 - TRBV2 few CASSVTGYGYTF TGTGCCAGCAGTGTCACAGGCTATGGCTACACCTTC
TRBJ2-5 - TRBV29-1 - CSVEGGLEYQETQYF TGCAGCGTTGAAGGGGGGCTAGAGTACCAAGAGACCCAGTACTTC
TRBJ1-4 - TRBV4-1 - CASSQESAEKLFF TGCGCCAGCAGCCAAGAGTCAGCTGAAAAACTGTTTTTT
TRBJ2-1 - TRBV14 - CASSQGFLGFYNEQFF TGTGCCAGCAGCCAAGGGTTTTTGGGGTTTTACAATGAGCAGTTCTTC
TRBJ1-3 - TRBV6-6 - CASSYSFGGSGNTIYF TGTGCCAGCAGTTACAGTTTTGGTGGCTCTGGAAACACCATATATTTT
TRBJ1-2 - TRBV4-3 - CASSQVLGSYGYTF TGCGCCAGCAGCCAAGTTTTAGGGTCCTATGGCTACACCTTC
TRBJ1-5 - TRBV30 - CAWSGDRGDNQPQHF TGTGCCTGGAGTGGAGACAGAGGTGACAATCAGCCCCAGCATTTT
TRBJ2-2 - TRBV28 few CASSRLTGELFF TGTGCCAGCAGTAGACTCACCGGGGAGCTGTTTTTT
TRBJ1-3 - TRBV5-1 - CASSSSPGNTIYF TGCGCCAGCAGCTCATCCCCTGGAAACACCATATATTTT
TRBJ1-5 - TRBV19 - CASSAQINQPQHF TGTGCCAGTAGTGCACAGATCAATCAGCCCCAGCATTTT
TRBJ2-2 - TRBV5-4 once CASSLGPTLGNTGELFF TGTGCCAGCAGCTTGGGACCAACCTTGGGGAACACCGGGGAGCTGTTTTTT
TRBJ2-1 TRBD2 TRBV9 - CATNPSGNNEQFF TGTGCCACCAATCCTAGCGGAAACAATGAGCAGTTCTTC
TRBJ2-7 TRBD1 TRBV15 - CATSRTTDRQGSSYEQYF TGTGCCACCAGCAGAACCACCGACCGACAGGGGAGCTCCTACGAGCAGTACTTC
TRBJ2-7 - TRBV5-1 once CASSSYSESYEQYF TGCGCCAGCAGCTCCTACTCGGAATCCTACGAGCAGTACTTC
TRBJ2-7 TRBD2 TRBV28 - CASSLTGGGGYEQYF TGTGCCAGCAGCCTCACCGGGGGGGGCGGCTACGAGCAGTACTTC
TRBJ1-1 - TRBV30 - CAWSRMSPEAFF TGTGCCTGGAGTCGCATGAGTCCTGAAGCTTTCTTT
TRBJ2-3 TRBD2 TRBV4-3 - CASRSGTLSTDTQYF TGCGCCAGCAGGAGCGGGACCCTCAGCACAGATACGCAGTATTTT
TRBJ2-7 TRBD2 TRBV29-1 - CSVGTSAEQYF TGCAGCGTCGGGACTAGCGCCGAGCAGTACTTC
TRBJ2-5 TRBD2 TRBV9 - CASSVEAGGPYGETQYF TGTGCCAGCAGCGTAGAAGCGGGAGGCCCTTACGGTGAGACCCAGTACTTC
TRBJ1-3 - TRBV11-2 few CASSSQGGNTIYF TGTGCCAGCAGCTCCCAGGGGGGAAACACCATATATTTT
TRBJ1-4 TRBD1 TRBV6-6 few CASSYFGQGAEKLFF TGTGCCAGCAGTTACTTCGGACAGGGTGCAGAAAAACTGTTTTTT
TRBJ1-5 - TRBV19 - CASNQGPGDQPQHF TGTGCCAGTAATCAGGGCCCGGGGGATCAGCCCCAGCATTTT
TRBJ1-2 - TRBV28 few CASSPYKLYGYTF TGTGCCAGCAGCCCCTATAAACTCTATGGCTACACCTTC
TRBJ2-1 TRBD2 TRBV6-5 - CASNSGGRKYNEQFF TGTGCCAGCAATTCGGGCGGGAGAAAGTACAATGAGCAGTTCTTC
TRBJ2-7 TRBD1 TRBV27 - CASRDRGHEQYF TGTGCCAGCAGGGACAGGGGACACGAGCAGTACTTC
TRBJ1-2 - TRBV7-9 - CASSLGAKYGYTF TGTGCCAGCAGCTTAGGGGCCAAGTATGGCTACACCTTC
TRBJ2-1 TRBD2 TRBV5-1 - CASSSGLAEVNEQFF TGCGCCAGCAGCTCAGGACTAGCGGAAGTCAATGAGCAGTTCTTC
TRBJ2-6 - TRBV11-2 - CASSLISGANVLTF TGTGCCAGCAGCTTAATTTCTGGGGCCAACGTCCTGACTTTC
TRBJ2-5 - TRBV5-1 - CASSSAMWLGQETQYF TGCGCCAGCAGCTCCGCAATGTGGTTGGGGCAAGAGACCCAGTACTTC
TRBJ1-1 - TRBV6-4 few CASSAHGGPTEAFF TGTGCCAGCAGTGCTCATGGGGGGCCCACTGAAGCTTTCTTT